The 13 T cell receptor beta chains in this list originate from one sample, sequenced in a study of human thymus T cells. Some clones are missing from TCRdb's copy, which holds only in-frame ones; the method was immunoSEQ multiplex PCR. The sample consists of tens of thousands of clones, 85% to 95% of them appearing once. During corrective heart surgery, resections were taken, and the thymus tissue came from them. Material: thymus tissue. The origin of the receptors is a girl younger than two with a congenital heart defect but otherwise immunologically healthy.

The gene calls are TRBV11-2 and TRBJ2-2; D ambiguous. V was clipped by 0 bases and J by 4 bases, with 15 bases between them. Germline V gives CDR1 SGHAT, CDR2 FQNNGV. The CDR3 is made up of 17 amino acids. The CDR3 sequence: CASSLDQRPDGTGELFF. CDR3 nucleotide sequence: TGTGCCAGCAGCTTAGATCAGCGCCCGGACGGCACCGGGGAGCTGTTTTTT.

The V gene is TRBV28, the J gene TRBJ1-2; tentatively, D is TRBD1 (5 bases). Germline assignment: CDR1 MDHEN and CDR2 SYDVKM. The CDR3 has 15 amino acids. V was cut by 2 bases and J by 8 bases, with 18 bases left in between. In nucleotides, the CDR3 is TGTGCCAGCAGTTTAGCGGGACTCCTGACGAGGGGCTACACCTTC. It yields the protein CASSLAGLLTRGYTF.

V gene TRBV5-1 combines with J gene TRBJ2-2; TRBD1 matches at 8 bases. The CDR3 consists of 17 residues. The trim removed 5 bases at V and 4 bases at J, leaving 13 bases unmatched. The V gene's germline CDR1 is SGHRS and CDR2 YFSETQ. CDR3 sequence: CASRTPGGAVITGELFF. The CDR3, as DNA: TGCGCCAGCAGAACCCCAGGGGGCGCGGTAATCACCGGGGAGCTGTTTTTT. The entire variable domain, with the rest obtained from reference TRBV5-1 and TRBJ2-2, is as follows: KAGVTQTPRYLIKTRGQQVTLSCSPISGHRSVSWYQQTPGQGLQFLFEYFSETQRNKGNFPGRFSGRQFSNSRSEMNVSTLELGDSALYLCASRTPGGAVITGELFFGEGSRLTVL.

The CDR3 nucleotides are TGTGCCAGCAGTACGACAGGGGTGGATCAGCCCCAGCATTTT. Its translation is CASSTTGVDQPQHF. This sequence joins TRBV6-6 and TRBJ1-5; 8 positions match TRBD1. This CDR3 region has 14 residues. Trimming at V came to 5 bases and at J to 5 bases, leaving 5 bases not matched to a gene. Looked up from germline, CDR1 is MNHNY and CDR2 is SVGAGI (reference sequence).

The J gene is TRBJ2-7, the V gene TRBV6-6, with D unclear. Per germline, CDR1 MNHNY and CDR2 SVGAGI (reference sequence). This CDR3 contains 14 residues. V was shortened by 0 bases and J by 5 bases, with 11 bases between the two germline ends. DNA for the CDR3: TGTGCCAGCAGTTACTCGAAAGCTTCCCACGAGCAGTACTTC. As protein: CASSYSKASHEQYF.

CDR3 loop: CASSLCEGGLQGGDQPQHF. CDR3 nucleotides: TGTGCCAGCAGTTTATGCGAGGGGGGGTTGCAGGGTGGGGATCAGCCCCAGCATTTT. The V gene is TRBV28, the J gene TRBJ1-5, with a possible D match to TRBD1 (6 bases). Germline CDR1 is MDHEN and CDR2 is SYDVKM. The CDR3 spans 19 residues. Trimming shortened V by 0 bases and J by 5 bases, and 23 bases separated the two germline ends.

CDR3 nucleotide sequence: TGTGCCATCAGTGGACAGGACTCGACCTACGAGCAGTACTTC. Protein: CAISGQDSTYEQYF. The chain couples TRBV10-3 to TRBJ2-7; possible D gene TRBD1, 6 bases. CDR3 length: 14 residues. Germline V gene data show CDR1 as ENHRY and CDR2 as SYGVKD. V lost 4 bases, J lost 2 bases, and 12 bases lay in between.

Remarks on this clone: At one end, the junction sequence differs from germline, possibly due to a read error. V usage is TRBV18 and J usage is TRBJ1-4; possible D gene TRBD1, 6 bases. This CDR3 is 16 amino acids long. From germline, CDR1 is KGHSH and CDR2 LQKENI. The CDR3 region is CASSSPTGHDNEKLFF. The CDR3 nucleotides are TGTGCCAGCTCATCACCCACGGGACATGATAATGAAAAACTGTTTTTT. The variable domain in full, with the rest retrieved from reference TRBV18 and TRBJ1-4, is NAGVMQNPRHLVRRRGQEARLRCSPMKGHSHVYWYRQLPEEGLKFMVYLQKENIIDESGMPKERFSAEFPKEGPSILRIQQVVRGDSAAYFCASSSPTGHDNEKLFFGSGTQLSVL.

J is TRBJ2-7 and V is TRBV28; weak D call: TRBD2 (6 bases). V was pared by 7 bases and J by 6 bases, with 19 bases between. The germline CDR1 and CDR2 sequences are MDHEN and SYDVKM. The CDR3 is made up of 14 amino acids. Written as DNA, the CDR3 is TGTGCCAGCACCCGGGGGACGGAGAGCTCCGAGCAGTACTTC. It codes for CASTRGTESSEQYF.

This clone appeared a single time. This chain joins TRBV30 and TRBJ1-1; TRBD1 might be the D (6 bases). CDR1 is GTSNPN and CDR2 is SVGIG in the germline V gene (reference sequence). The CDR3 is made up of 15 amino acids. V lost 1 base and J 11 bases, leaving 23 bases between the germline ends. CDR3 in amino acids: CAWSAPRKGGGWAFF. CDR3 sequence (DNA): TGTGCCTGGAGTGCCCCTCGAAAAGGGGGAGGGTGGGCTTTCTTT. Based on the CDR3 plus reference TRBV30 and TRBJ1-1, the full variable domain is SQTIHQWPATLVQPVGSPLSLECTVEGTSNPNLYWYRQAAGRGLQLLFYSVGIGQISSEVPQNLSASRPQDRQFILSSKKLLLSDSGFYLCAWSAPRKGGGWAFFGQGTRLTVV.

The V call is TRBV27, the J call TRBJ2-2, with 10 bases matching TRBD2. Trimming took 6 bases from V and 1 from J; bases not matched to a gene: 2. This CDR3 has 15 residues. Germline CDR1 MNHEY, CDR2 SMNVEV (reference sequence). The CDR3 nucleotides read TGTGCCAGCAGGGAGCGGGAGGGGAACACCGGGGAGCTGTTTTTT. Amino acids: CASREREGNTGELFF.

V and J are TRBV19 and TRBJ1-1, with D perhaps matching TRBD1 (5 bases). The germline gives CDR1 LNHDA, CDR2 SQIVND (reference sequence). The germline V and J ends were trimmed by 10 bases and 0 bases, with 18 bases remaining between them. The length of the CDR3 is 15 residues. The CDR3 DNA sequence: TGTGCCACCGGCGGACAACCCGGCCTGAACACTGAAGCTTTCTTT. As protein: CATGGQPGLNTEAFF.

On this clone itself: Other nucleotide sequences in the sample specify the same CDR3. This chain joins TRBV5-1 and TRBJ1-2; D is undetermined. V lost 0 bases, J lost 3 bases, and 12 bases lay in between. Looked up from germline, CDR1 is SGHRS and CDR2 is YFSETQ. The CDR3 runs 15 residues. This CDR3 reads CASSLEQGPYYGYTF. In DNA, the CDR3 is TGCGCCAGCAGCTTGGAACAAGGCCCTTACTATGGCTACACCTTC.